The 2 T cell receptor beta chains presented below share a single source sample, sequenced in a study of human T cells and chemical hapten exposure. Time point given: patch test 2, 6 weeks after DPC sensitization. Treatment described: therapeutic diphenylcyclopropenone sensitization with weekly scalp DPC. A single record per CDR3 protein comes from TCRdb applying MiXCR to the RACE reads. The sample consists of about 96,000 distinct CDR3 sequences, about 9.3% of them appearing once. Sequences were derived from whole blood, sampled in connection with sensitization to the hapten diphenylcyclopropenone (DPC). The receptors stem from a woman aged 40 to 50 with alopecia areata. Some clones in this sample may be carry-over from other donors' samples.

This clonotype was found many times. The chain joins TRBV20-1 to TRBJ2-5, with D possibly matching TRBD1 (6 bases). The CDR3 contains 13 residues. Germline CDR1 reads DFQATT; CDR2 reads SNEGSKA (reference sequence). Trimming removed 4 bases at V and 7 bases at J, with 16 bases between. CDR3 loop: CSATKQGQATQYF. The CDR3 DNA reads TGCAGTGCTACCAAACAGGGTCAGGCGACCCAGTACTTC.

The chain is built from TRBV28 and TRBJ2-2; D is perhaps TRBD1 or TRBD2 (5 bases each). Germline-derived CDR1 and CDR2 are MDHEN and SYDVKM. The V gene lost 7 bases and the J gene lost 8 bases, with 17 bases spanning the gap. This CDR3 comprises 14 residues. The CDR3 DNA follows: TGTGCCAGCATGGGACCCCAGGTTAAGGGGGAGCTGTTTTTT. It encodes CASMGPQVKGELFF. Full variable domain (remainder filled in from reference TRBV28 and TRBJ2-2): DVKVTQSSRYLVKRTGEKVFLECVQDMDHENMFWYRQDPGLGLRLIYFSYDVKMKEKGDIPEGYSVSREKKERFSLILESASTNQTSMYLCASMGPQVKGELFFGEGSRLTVL.